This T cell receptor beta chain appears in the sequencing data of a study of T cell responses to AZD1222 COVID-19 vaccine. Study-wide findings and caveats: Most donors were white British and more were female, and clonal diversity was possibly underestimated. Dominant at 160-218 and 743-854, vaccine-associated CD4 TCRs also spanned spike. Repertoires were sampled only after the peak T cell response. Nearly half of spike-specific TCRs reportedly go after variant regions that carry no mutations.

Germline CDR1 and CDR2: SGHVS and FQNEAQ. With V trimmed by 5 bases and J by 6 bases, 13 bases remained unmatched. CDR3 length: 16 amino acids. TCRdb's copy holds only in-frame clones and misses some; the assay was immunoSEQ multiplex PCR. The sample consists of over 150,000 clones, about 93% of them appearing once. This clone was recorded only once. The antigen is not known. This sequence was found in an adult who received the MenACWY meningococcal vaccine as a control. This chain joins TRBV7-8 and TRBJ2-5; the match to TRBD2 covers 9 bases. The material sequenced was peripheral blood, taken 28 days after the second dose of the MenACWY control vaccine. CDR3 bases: TGTGCCAGCAGCAATTCTAGCGGGGTCGGTAGACAGACCCAGTACTTC. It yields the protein CASSNSSGVGRQTQYF.